This T cell receptor beta chain originates from a study of blood T cells in healthy people across ages (dated by TCRdb to 2014 to 2015). Regarding the complete study: In model experiments, template switching captured roughly one uniquely barcoded TCR beta cDNA molecule for every two T cells. To avoid experimental bias, donors of different ages were spread randomly across the sequencing lanes. Using deep sequencing normalized with unique cDNA molecular identifiers, the study measured how TCR beta repertoire diversity changes with age. Using the same blood draw, the study looked at two additional independent replicas of 1 million unique cDNA reads for two donors, one aged 18 to 30 and the other aged 80 or older. The donors were divided into four age groups: young (average approximately 16 years), middle-aged (approximately 41), aged (around 59) and long-lived (about 84). The paper as a whole reports these results and caveats: Conclusive comparison of naive and antigen-experienced compartments was prevented by the profiling of bulk unsorted PBMCs. As age increased, observed TCR beta diversity per million T cells dropped in a roughly linear way, and a significant reduction was already evident by age about 40. Observed TCR beta diversity correlated strongly with the percentage of naive T cells measured by flow cytometry. Estimates of total diversity from one million sequenced T cells were regarded as lower bounds and underestimates. Donor CMV infection status was unknown, potentially confounding age-related changes in expanded clonotypes. The long-lived group showed more naive CD4+ T cells, fewer expanded clones and increased TCR diversity than the aged group, suggesting age selection.

The CDR3 contains 13 residues, cysteine and phenylalanine counted. The entry retains the CDR3 DNA only, 39 bases that are in frame from base 1. CDR1 and CDR2 are read off the germline V gene as SGHRS and YFSETQ. Systemically healthy Caucasian individuals from Russia, around 38 in total and aged 6 to 90 years, were included as donors. Each donor gave ten milliliters of peripheral blood, drawn into EDTA-treated Vacutainer tubes. Ficoll-Paque density-gradient centrifugation was used to isolate PBMCs, with at least 7 million per sample. Trizol reagent was used to extract total RNA from PBMCs, with at least 6 micrograms per sample. For every donor, an aliquot of PBMCs went through flow cytometry to measure the percentages of naive CD45RAhigh/CD27high T cells. Remarks on this clonotype: Its antigen is currently not known. Nothing much larger sits one base from this clone, and base qualities are not available.

Library method: 5' RACE. TCRdb records Illumina HiSeq 2500 as the sequencer. A second about 7 to 12 cycle PCR used a sample-barcoded 5' primer and a J-beta primer mix. Each TCR beta cDNA molecule received a unique molecular identifier from a template-switch 5' adaptor carrying 12 random nucleotides. Each sample yielded at least 3 million CDR3-containing paired-end reads. The Mint cDNA synthesis kit, primed by a TRBC-specific oligonucleotide, was used to synthesize first-strand cDNA from all RNA. All cDNA was treated with uracil-DNA glycosylase and then went through a first 18-cycle PCR with the universal primers M1SS and BC2_uni_R. The paper's processing steps were these. Normalization of each sample was performed by random selection of 1 million high-quality reads, each carrying a distinct molecular identifier. Reads sharing molecular identifiers were discarded rather than binned into consensus sequences. MiTCR, run with a Q25 quality threshold and the strictest error-elimination algorithm, handled CDR3 identification, clonotype clustering and error correction. Lower-bound total TCR beta diversity was estimated with a nonparametric unseen species model using Euler transformation. TCRdb ran its own pipeline on the public reads, namely fastp trimming at Q25 and MiXCR clone calling, and kept in-frame beta chains. Rows with a matching CDR3 protein are joined into one entry that keeps the most common DNA and genes. TCRdb, not the authors, supplied the V and J calls. Recorded for this sample are under 800,000 distinct CDR3 sequences; 40% to 45% of them occurred a single time. The leading ten clones occupy roughly 20% of the sample.

The V and J genes are TRBV5-1 and TRBJ2-7, with the identity of the D gene unclear. The J call may be in error: the DNA end matches TRBJ2-5 better. The sequenced material came from blood. The sequence derives from a woman aged 55-69 years in good health. Here the CDR3 is given as CASSPDGLETQYF. Read as DNA, the sequence is TGCGCCAGCAGCCCTGATGGGTTAGAGACCCAGTACTTC.